This record looks at one T cell receptor beta chain sequence and its context. Generated by immunoSEQ multiplex PCR, the TCRdb table keeps only in-frame clones and is missing some. The sample carries 35,000 to 45,000 clones, over 85% recorded once. These data belong to a study of T cells in localized non-small cell lung cancer. This CDR3 is 15 amino acids long. Trimming removed 2 bases at V and 2 bases at J, with 10 bases between. Germline-derived CDR1 and CDR2 are LNHDA and SQIVND (reference sequence). Material: peripheral blood, obtained before any cancer treatment. The chain employs TRBV19 and TRBJ1-5; D unclear. This receptor was taken from a female donor of 60 years or more with stage I lung adenocarcinoma. The CDR3 DNA is TGTGCCAGTAGTATAAGAGATTTTGGCAATCAGCCCCAGCATTTT. This translates into CASSIRDFGNQPQHF.